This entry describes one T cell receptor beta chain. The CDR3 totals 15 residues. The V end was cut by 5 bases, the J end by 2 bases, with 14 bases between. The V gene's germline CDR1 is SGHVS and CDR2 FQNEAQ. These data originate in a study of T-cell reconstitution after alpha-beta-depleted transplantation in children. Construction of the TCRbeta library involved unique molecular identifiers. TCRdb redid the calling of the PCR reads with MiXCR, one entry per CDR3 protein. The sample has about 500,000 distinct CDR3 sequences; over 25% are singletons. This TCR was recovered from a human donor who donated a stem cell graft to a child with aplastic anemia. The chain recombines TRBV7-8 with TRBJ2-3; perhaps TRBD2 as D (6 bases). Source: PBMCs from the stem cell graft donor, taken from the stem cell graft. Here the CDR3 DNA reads TGTGCCAGCAGCCCCGGACTACAAACCACAGATACGCAGTATTTT. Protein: CASSPGLQTTDTQYF. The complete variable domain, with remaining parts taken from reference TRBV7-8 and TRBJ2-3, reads GAGVSQSPRYKVAKRGQDVALRCDPISGHVSLFWYQQALGQGPEFLTYFQNEAQLDKSGLPSDRFFAERPEGSVSTLKIQRTQQEDSAVYLCASSPGLQTTDTQYFGPGTRLTVL.